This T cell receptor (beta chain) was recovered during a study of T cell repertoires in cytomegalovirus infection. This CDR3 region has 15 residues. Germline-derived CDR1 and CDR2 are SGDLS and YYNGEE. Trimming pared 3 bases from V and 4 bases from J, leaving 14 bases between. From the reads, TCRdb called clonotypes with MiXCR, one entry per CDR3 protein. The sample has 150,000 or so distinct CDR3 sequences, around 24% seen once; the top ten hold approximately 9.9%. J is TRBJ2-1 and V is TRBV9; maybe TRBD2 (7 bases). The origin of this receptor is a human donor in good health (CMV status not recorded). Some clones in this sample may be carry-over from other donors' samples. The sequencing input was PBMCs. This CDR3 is CASSAAGALYNEQFF. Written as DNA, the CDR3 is TGTGCCAGCAGCGCTGCGGGGGCCCTTTACAATGAGCAGTTCTTC.